The text below deals with one T cell receptor beta chain. Its antigen is unknown. V was shortened by 2 bases and J by 12 bases, with 14 bases between the two germline ends. The CDR3 runs to 13 residues. The germline V gene encodes CDR1 MNHEY and CDR2 SVGEGT. The sample originates from a study of regulatory T cells in long-lasting Graves disease. Sequencing libraries for TCR beta were prepared with iRepertoire HTBI primers and Arm-PCR of CDR3 regions. MiXCR was run by TCRdb on the multiplex PCR reads, yielding one entry per CDR3 protein. The sample has 560,000 or so distinct CDR3 sequences, about 16% seen once. General study findings and limits: Owing to a sample size that was small, accuracy may have been reduced. Persistent cases favored TRBV28, TRBJ1-2 and TRBJ2-5.

Time point defined: newly diagnosed GD, antithyroid drugs for less than 3 months. Researchers made the TCR library from RNA that was extracted from PBMCs. The same sample was also studied in work on T cells in Graves' hyperthyroidism and ophthalmopathy. This second report adds: Hyperthyroidism, newly diagnosed and lasting under 2 months, affected patients aged 18 to 65. The HTBI primer set was used in a first-round RT-PCR of the TCR CDR3.

Sequencing used peripheral blood mononuclear cells (PBMCs), obtained at new diagnosis, from a patient treated with antithyroid drugs. The clonotype comes from a man between 18 and 29 years old with Graves disease. V and J are TRBV6-2 or TRBV6-3 and TRBJ2-1, with a weak D call TRBD1 (6 bases). The DNA for the CDR3 is TGTGCCAGCAGTTACGCACTACTACAGGGGCAGTTCTTC. Translating gives CASSYALLQGQFF.